These 6 T cell receptor beta chains were sequenced from one sample in a study of blood T cells in healthy people across ages (dated by TCRdb to about 2015). Receptor libraries were prepared by 5' RACE. TCRdb names Illumina HiSeq 2500 as the instrument used. A second PCR of about 7 to 12 cycles was run with a J-beta primer mix and a sample-barcoded 5' primer. The public reads were reprocessed in TCRdb via fastp at Q25 and MiXCR, keeping in-frame beta chains. Entries that share a CDR3 protein sequence are merged under the most common genes and DNA. Counted in this sample were hundreds of thousands of distinct CDR3 sequences; more than 45% of them appeared once. The top ten constitute about 13% of the sample. The material sequenced was blood. These receptors originate from a woman older than 75 in good health.

This sequence joins TRBV5-1 and TRBJ2-4; D gene uncertain. The DNA end lines up better with TRBJ2-7; the J call may be wrong. Germline loops: CDR1 SGHRS, CDR2 YFSETQ. There are 14 residues in the CDR3. The CDR3 is CASSLASDFYEQYF. The CDR3 DNA sequence: TGCGCCAGCAGCTTGGCCTCTGATTTCTACGAGCAGTACTTC.

The chain recombines TRBV6-5 with TRBJ2-1, with TRBD2 matching over 10 bases. CDR3 length: 19 amino acids. With 0 bases clipped from V and 7 bases from J, the junction kept 15 bases outside the gene matches. Germline-derived CDR1 and CDR2 are MNHEY and SVGAGI. The CDR3, as DNA: TGTGCCAGCAGTTACTCGTTACGGGGAGCGGGGGGGCAGAGGAATGAGCAGTTCTTC. Its translation is CASSYSLRGAGGQRNEQFF.

The V and J genes are TRBV7-2 and TRBJ1-6; TRBD1 matches 7 bases. The V gene end was trimmed by 8 bases and the J gene end by 3 bases; junction bases not matched to a gene: 1. This CDR3 has 13 residues. Germline V gene sequence: CDR1 SGHTA, CDR2 FQGNSA. In DNA, the CDR3 is TGTGCCAGCGGGACAGTCTATAATTCACCCCTCCACTTT. As protein: CASGTVYNSPLHF.

Only a few counts were recorded for this clonotype. The rearrangement links TRBV15 to TRBJ2-4; weak D call: TRBD1 (6 bases). The V gene's germline CDR1 is LNHNV and CDR2 YYDKDF (reference sequence). The V and J ends lost 3 bases and 6 bases respectively, with 27 bases between them. This CDR3 is 19 amino acids long. The CDR3 bases are TGTGCCACCAGCAGCAGGGTCGCCGGGACACAATTTTTCCCAAACATTCAGTACTTC. Its translation is CATSSRVAGTQFFPNIQYF.

V and J are TRBV15 and TRBJ2-1, with D maybe TRBD1 (5 bases). With 4 bases removed from V and 5 bases from J, the gap between germline ends came to 24 bases. Germline V CDR1 and CDR2: LNHNV, YYDKDF (reference sequence). The length of the CDR3 is 18 residues. The DNA for the CDR3 is TGTGCCACCAGCACTCGTCCCCCCAGGGTCCTCCTTGACAATGAGCAGTTCTTC. Protein: CATSTRPPRVLLDNEQFF.

The chain employs TRBV5-6 and TRBJ2-7; TRBD2 matches at 11 bases. The CDR3 runs 15 residues. The germline V gene encodes CDR1 SGHDT and CDR2 YYEEEE. With 2 bases clipped from V and 2 bases from J, the junction kept 3 bases outside the gene matches. The CDR3 DNA follows: TGTGCCAGCAGCTTACGACTAGCGGGAACCTACGAGCAGTACTTC. Its translation: CASSLRLAGTYEQYF.